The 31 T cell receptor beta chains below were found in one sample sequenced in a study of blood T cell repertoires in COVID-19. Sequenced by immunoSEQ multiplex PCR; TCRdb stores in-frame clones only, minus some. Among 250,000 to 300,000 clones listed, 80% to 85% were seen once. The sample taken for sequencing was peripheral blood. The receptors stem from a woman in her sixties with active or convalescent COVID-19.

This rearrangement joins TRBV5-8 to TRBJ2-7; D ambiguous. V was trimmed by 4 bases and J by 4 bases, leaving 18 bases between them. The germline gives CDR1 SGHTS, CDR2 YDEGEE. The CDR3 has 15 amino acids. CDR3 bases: TGTGCCAGCAGCGCCACCCTTCTTAACAGTTACGAGCAGTACTTC. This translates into CASSATLLNSYEQYF.

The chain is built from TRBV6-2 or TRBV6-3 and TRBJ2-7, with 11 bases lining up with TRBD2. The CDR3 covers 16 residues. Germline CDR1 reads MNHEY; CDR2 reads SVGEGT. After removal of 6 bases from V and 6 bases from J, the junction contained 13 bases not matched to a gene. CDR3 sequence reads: CASSHRYGLAGGEQYF. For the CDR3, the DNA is TGTGCCAGCAGCCATCGATATGGTCTAGCGGGAGGCGAGCAGTACTTC.

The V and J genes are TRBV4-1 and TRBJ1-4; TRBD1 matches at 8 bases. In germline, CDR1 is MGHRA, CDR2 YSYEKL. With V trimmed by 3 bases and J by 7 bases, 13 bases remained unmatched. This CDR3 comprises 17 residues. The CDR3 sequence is CASSHQLRTGSREKLFF. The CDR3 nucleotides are TGCGCCAGCAGCCATCAACTCAGGACAGGGAGTCGTGAAAAACTGTTTTTT.

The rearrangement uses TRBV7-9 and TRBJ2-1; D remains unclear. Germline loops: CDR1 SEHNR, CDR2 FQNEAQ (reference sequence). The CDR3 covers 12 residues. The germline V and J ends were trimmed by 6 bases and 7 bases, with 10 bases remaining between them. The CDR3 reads CASSSGRNEQFF. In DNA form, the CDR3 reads TGTGCCAGCAGTTCGGGTAGGAATGAGCAGTTCTTC.

The CDR3 is CASSRTIRDTQYF. CDR3 sequence (DNA): TGTGCCAGCAGCCGGACTATCAGAGATACGCAGTATTTT. The chain carries TRBV4-2 and TRBJ2-3; D possibly corresponds to TRBD2 (6 bases). The CDR3 is made up of 13 amino acids. Germline V gene lookup returns CDR1 LGHNA and CDR2 YNFKEQ. Trimming removed 4 bases from V and 5 bases from J, with 10 bases in between.

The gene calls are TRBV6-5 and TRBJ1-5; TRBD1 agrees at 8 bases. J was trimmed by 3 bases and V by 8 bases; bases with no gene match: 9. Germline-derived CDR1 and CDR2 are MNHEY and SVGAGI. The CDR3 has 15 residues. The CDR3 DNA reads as TGTGCCAGCGGAACTGGACAGGGCCACAATCAGCCCCAGCATTTT. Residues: CASGTGQGHNQPQHF.

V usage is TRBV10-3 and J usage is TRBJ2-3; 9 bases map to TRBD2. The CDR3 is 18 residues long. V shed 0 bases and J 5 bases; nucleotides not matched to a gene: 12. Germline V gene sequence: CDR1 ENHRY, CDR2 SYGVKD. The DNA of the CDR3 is TGTGCCATCAGTGAGTCGAGGGCGCGGGGGGGCCGAGGAGATACGCAGTATTTT. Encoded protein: CAISESRARGGRGDTQYF.

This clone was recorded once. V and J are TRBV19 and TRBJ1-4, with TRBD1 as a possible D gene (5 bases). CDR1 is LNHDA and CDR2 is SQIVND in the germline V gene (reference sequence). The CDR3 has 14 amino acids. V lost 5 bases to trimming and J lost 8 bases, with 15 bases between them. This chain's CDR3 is CASSSGVPQEKLFF. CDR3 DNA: TGTGCCAGTAGTTCGGGGGTCCCACAGGAAAAACTGTTTTTT.

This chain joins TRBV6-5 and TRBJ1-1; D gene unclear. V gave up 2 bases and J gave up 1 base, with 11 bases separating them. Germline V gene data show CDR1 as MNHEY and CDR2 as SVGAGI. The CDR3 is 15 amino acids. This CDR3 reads CASSYQGLTNTEAFF. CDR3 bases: TGTGCCAGCAGTTACCAAGGACTTACGAACACTGAAGCTTTCTTT.

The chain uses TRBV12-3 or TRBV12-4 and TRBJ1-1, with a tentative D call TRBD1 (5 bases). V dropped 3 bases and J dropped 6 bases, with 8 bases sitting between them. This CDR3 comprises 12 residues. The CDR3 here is CASSFPGSEAFF. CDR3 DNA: TGTGCCAGCAGTTTCCCAGGGTCTGAAGCTTTCTTT.

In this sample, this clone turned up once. The CDR3 sequence: CASSSSRDSTYEQYF. CDR3 DNA sequence: TGCGCCAGCAGCTCCTCGCGGGACAGCACCTACGAGCAGTACTTC. The chain has TRBV5-1 and TRBJ2-7, with D maybe TRBD1 (7 bases). V lost 3 bases to trimming and J lost 2 bases, with 15 bases between them. Germline V gene sequence: CDR1 SGHRS, CDR2 YFSETQ. The CDR3 contains 15 residues.

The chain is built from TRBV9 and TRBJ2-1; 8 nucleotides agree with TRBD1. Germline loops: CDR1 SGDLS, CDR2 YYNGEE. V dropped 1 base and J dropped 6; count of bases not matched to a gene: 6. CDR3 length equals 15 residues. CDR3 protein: CASSVSVQGANEQFF. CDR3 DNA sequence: TGTGCCAGCAGCGTAAGCGTCCAGGGGGCCAATGAGCAGTTCTTC.

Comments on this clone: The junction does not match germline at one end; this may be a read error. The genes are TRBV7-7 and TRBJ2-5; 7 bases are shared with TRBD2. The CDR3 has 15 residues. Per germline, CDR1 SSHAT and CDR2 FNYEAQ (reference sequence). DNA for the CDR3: TGTGCTAGCAGCCTAACCGGGACTACTCTAGAGACCCAGTACTTC. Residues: CASSLTGTTLETQYF.

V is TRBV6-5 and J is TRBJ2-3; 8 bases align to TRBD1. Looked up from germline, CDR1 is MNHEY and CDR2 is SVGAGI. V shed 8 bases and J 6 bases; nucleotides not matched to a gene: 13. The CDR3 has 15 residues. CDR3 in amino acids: CASGSRTGPRDTQYF. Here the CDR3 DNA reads TGTGCCAGCGGCTCACGGACAGGGCCAAGGGATACGCAGTATTTT.

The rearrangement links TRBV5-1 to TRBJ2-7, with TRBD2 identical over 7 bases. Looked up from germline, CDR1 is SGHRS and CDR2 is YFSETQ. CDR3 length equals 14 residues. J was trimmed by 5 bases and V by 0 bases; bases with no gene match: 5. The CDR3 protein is CASSLVTRGDEQYF. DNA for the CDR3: TGCGCCAGCAGCTTGGTAACTCGGGGGGACGAGCAGTACTTC.

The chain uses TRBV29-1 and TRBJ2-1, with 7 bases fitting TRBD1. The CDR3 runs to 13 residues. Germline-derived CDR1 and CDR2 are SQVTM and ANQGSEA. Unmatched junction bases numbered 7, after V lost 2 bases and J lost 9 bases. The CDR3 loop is CSVEQGRQGEQFF. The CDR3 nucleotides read TGCAGCGTTGAACAGGGACGACAGGGTGAGCAGTTCTTC.

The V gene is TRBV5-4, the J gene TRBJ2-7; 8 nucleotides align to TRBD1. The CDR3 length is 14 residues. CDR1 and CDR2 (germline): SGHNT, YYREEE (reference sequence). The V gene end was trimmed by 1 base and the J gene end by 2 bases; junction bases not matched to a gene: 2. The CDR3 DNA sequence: TGTGCCAGCAGCTTGCGGACAGGGACCTACGAGCAGTACTTC. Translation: CASSLRTGTYEQYF.

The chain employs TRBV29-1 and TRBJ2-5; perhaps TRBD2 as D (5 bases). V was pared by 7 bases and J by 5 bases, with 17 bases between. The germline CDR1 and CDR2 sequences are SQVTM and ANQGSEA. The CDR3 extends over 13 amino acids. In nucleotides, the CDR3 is TGCAGCGCCAGACGGGGTAGCGCGGAGACCCAGTACTTC. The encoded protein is CSARRGSAETQYF.

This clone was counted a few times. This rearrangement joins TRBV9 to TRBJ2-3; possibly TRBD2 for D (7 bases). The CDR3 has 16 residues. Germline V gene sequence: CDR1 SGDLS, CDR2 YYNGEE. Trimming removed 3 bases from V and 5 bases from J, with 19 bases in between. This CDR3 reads CASSARGAQGIDTQYF. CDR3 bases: TGTGCCAGCAGCGCCCGGGGGGCCCAAGGCATAGATACGCAGTATTTT.

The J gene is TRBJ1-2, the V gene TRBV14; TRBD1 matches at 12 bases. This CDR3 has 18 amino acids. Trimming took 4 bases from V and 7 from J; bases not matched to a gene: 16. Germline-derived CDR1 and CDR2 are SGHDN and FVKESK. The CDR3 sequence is CASSPSPGQGASFSGYTF. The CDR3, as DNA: TGTGCCAGCAGCCCCTCTCCGGGACAGGGGGCATCGTTTTCTGGCTACACCTTC.

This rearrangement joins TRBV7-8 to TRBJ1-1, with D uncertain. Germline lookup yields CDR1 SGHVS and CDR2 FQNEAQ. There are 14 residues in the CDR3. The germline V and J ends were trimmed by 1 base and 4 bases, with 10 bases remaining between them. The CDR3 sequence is CASSLGGGSTEAFF. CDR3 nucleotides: TGTGCCAGCAGCTTAGGGGGAGGGTCCACTGAAGCTTTCTTT.

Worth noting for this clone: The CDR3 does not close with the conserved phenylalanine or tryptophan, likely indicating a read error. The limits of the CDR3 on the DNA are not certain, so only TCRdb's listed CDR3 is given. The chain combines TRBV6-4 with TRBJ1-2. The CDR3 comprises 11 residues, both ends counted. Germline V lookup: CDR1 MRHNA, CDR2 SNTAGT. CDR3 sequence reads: CASSDSEKPSR.

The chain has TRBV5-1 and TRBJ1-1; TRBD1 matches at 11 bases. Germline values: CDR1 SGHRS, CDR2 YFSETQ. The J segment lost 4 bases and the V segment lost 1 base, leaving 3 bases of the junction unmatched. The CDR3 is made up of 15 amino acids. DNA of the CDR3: TGCGCCAGCAGCTTGACCGGGACAGGGGGCACTGAAGCTTTCTTT. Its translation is CASSLTGTGGTEAFF.

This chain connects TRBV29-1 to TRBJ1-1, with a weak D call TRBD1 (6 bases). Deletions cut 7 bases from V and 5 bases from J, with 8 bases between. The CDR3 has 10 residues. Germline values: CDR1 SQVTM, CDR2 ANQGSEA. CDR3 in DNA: TGCAGCGGAGGGGGAACTGAAGCTTTCTTT. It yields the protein CSGGGTEAFF.

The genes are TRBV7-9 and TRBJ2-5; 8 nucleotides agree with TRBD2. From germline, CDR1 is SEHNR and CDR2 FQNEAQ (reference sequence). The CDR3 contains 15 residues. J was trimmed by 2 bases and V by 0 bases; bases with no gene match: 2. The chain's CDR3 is CASSLASGGQETQYF. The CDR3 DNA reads TGTGCCAGCAGCTTAGCCAGCGGGGGACAAGAGACCCAGTACTTC.

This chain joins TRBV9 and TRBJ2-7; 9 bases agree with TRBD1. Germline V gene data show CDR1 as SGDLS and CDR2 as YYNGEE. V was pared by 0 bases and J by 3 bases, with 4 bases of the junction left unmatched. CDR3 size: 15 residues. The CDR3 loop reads CASSVEGTGIYEQYF. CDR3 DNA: TGTGCCAGCAGCGTAGAGGGGACAGGGATCTACGAGCAGTACTTC.

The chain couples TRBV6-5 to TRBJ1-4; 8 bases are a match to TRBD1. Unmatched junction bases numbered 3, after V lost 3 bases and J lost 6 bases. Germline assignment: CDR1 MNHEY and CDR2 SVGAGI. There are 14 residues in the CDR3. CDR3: CASSYGQGYEKLFF. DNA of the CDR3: TGTGCCAGCAGTTATGGACAGGGTTATGAAAAACTGTTTTTT.

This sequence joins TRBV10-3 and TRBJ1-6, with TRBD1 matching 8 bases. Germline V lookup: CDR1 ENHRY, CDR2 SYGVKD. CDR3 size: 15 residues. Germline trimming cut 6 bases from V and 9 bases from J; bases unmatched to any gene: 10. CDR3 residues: CAISPDRGEASPLHF. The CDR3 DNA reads TGTGCCATCAGCCCCGACAGGGGTGAGGCTTCACCCCTCCACTTT.

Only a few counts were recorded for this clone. For the CDR3, the DNA is TGCGCCAGCAGCAAATATGCGACCGGACTAGGCGACGCAGATACGCAGTATTTT. Translated: CASSKYATGLGDADTQYF. The chain carries TRBV5-1 and TRBJ2-3; TRBD2 matches 7 bases. The CDR3 is 18 amino acids. The germline CDR1 and CDR2 sequences are SGHRS and YFSETQ. Trimming at V came to 4 bases and at J to 4 bases, leaving 18 bases not matched to a gene.

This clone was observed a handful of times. CDR3 in amino acids: CASRKDRGLAGELFF. CDR3 sequence (DNA): TGTGCCAGCAGGAAGGACAGGGGGCTGGCCGGGGAGCTGTTTTTT. The chain employs TRBV6-5 and TRBJ2-2; 11 bases agree with TRBD1. V trimming: 6 bases; J trimming: 6 bases; junction bases outside the gene matches: 6. CDR3 length: 15 residues. The germline V gene has CDR1 MNHEY and CDR2 SVGAGI.

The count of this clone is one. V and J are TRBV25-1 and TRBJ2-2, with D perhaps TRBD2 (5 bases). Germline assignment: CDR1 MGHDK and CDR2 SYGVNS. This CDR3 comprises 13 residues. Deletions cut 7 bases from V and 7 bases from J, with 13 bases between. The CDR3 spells CASTRSGYGELFF. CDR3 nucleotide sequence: TGTGCCAGCACCCGATCGGGGTACGGGGAGCTGTTTTTT.